Listed below are T cell receptor beta chains from one sample, sequenced in a study of technical replicates of blood from a handful of donors. Method: immunoSEQ multiplex PCR; TCRdb's copy keeps in-frame clones and lacks some. Of roughly 80,000 clones listed, about 89% are singletons. Sequenced sample: T cells isolated from PBMCs. The receptors derive from a human donor in good health. Each CDR3 is given with its conserved first and last residue. The order of the fields is V gene, clone size, J gene, D gene, CDR3 protein, CDR3 DNA. A D gene is named only where the DNA matches it firmly. Size tells how often a clone was seen (once, few, many) or the class of an expanded clone, and some rows leave it out.

TRBV29-1	-	TRBJ2-1	TRBD1	CSMGQGEGNEQFF	TGCAGCATGGGACAGGGAGAAGGCAATGAGCAGTTCTTC
TRBV29-1	-	TRBJ1-4	-	CSVGSRVEAKLFF	TGCAGCGTTGGGAGCAGGGTAGAGGCAAAACTGTTTTTT
TRBV9	-	TRBJ2-1	-	CASSVVGSSYNEQFF	TGTGCCAGCAGCGTAGTTGGGAGCTCCTACAATGAGCAGTTCTTC
TRBV6-5	-	TRBJ2-1	TRBD2	CASTISSGESEQFF	TGTGCCAGCACCATATCTAGCGGGGAAAGTGAGCAGTTCTTC
TRBV5-6	-	TRBJ1-5	TRBD1	CASSLARDPQGVYQPQHF	TGTGCCAGCAGCTTGGCCCGAGATCCACAGGGGGTTTATCAGCCCCAGCATTTT
TRBV5-1	few	TRBJ2-7	TRBD2	CASSLAVAGPLTKQYF	TGCGCCAGCAGCTTGGCCGTAGCGGGACCTCTTACGAAGCAGTACTTC
TRBV18	-	TRBJ1-1	TRBD1	CASSLDRGSTEAFF	TGTGCCAGCTCATTAGACAGGGGCTCCACTGAAGCTTTCTTT
TRBV7-9	-	TRBJ1-1	-	CASNQLTGKNTEAFF	TGTGCCAGCAACCAATTGACGGGAAAGAACACTGAAGCTTTCTTT
TRBV6-6	once	TRBJ1-1	-	CASSYHRVTEAFF	TGTGCCAGCAGTTACCACAGGGTCACTGAAGCTTTCTTT
TRBV6-1	-	TRBJ2-7	TRBD2	CASSEGLAGLYEQYF	TGTGCCAGCAGTGAAGGACTAGCGGGGCTCTACGAGCAGTACTTC
TRBV29-1	-	TRBJ2-1	TRBD2	CSPVLARYNEQFF	TGCAGCCCCGTACTAGCGCGGTACAATGAGCAGTTCTTC
TRBV6-1	once	TRBJ1-1	-	CASSAQRTVKAFF	TGTGCCAGCAGTGCCCAACGGACAGTTAAAGCTTTCTTT
TRBV10-1	-	TRBJ2-1	TRBD2	CASSFTSGSSNEQFF	TGCGCCAGCAGTTTTACTAGCGGGAGTTCCAATGAGCAGTTCTTC
TRBV4-2	-	TRBJ1-3	TRBD1	CASSLDRNPGNTIYF	TGTGCCAGCAGCCTGGACAGGAACCCTGGAAACACCATATATTTT
TRBV27	-	TRBJ2-7	TRBD2	CASKTGTSSYEQYF	TGTGCCAGCAAAACCGGGACTAGCTCCTACGAGCAGTACTTC
TRBV19	few	TRBJ2-7	TRBD2	CASSLNVPSGSYEQYF	TGTGCCAGTAGCCTCAATGTACCTAGCGGGAGTTACGAGCAGTACTTC
TRBV27	-	TRBJ2-2	TRBD2	CASSSGLAGVIGELFF	TGTGCCAGCAGTTCGGGACTAGCGGGAGTAATCGGGGAGCTGTTTTTT
TRBV7-6	-	TRBJ2-7	TRBD1	CASSFDRGYEQYF	TGTGCCAGCAGCTTCGACAGGGGCTACGAGCAGTACTTC
TRBV6-5	-	TRBJ2-3	TRBD2	CASSYFSGVGTDTQYF	TGTGCCAGCAGTTACTTTAGCGGGGTAGGCACAGATACGCAGTATTTT
TRBV25-1	-	TRBJ1-1	TRBD1	CASSARQGANTEAFF	TGTGCCAGCAGTGCAAGACAGGGGGCGAACACTGAAGCTTTCTTT
TRBV7-9	-	TRBJ2-1	TRBD2	CASSLSGARRYNEQFF	TGTGCCAGCAGCCTCAGCGGGGCGCGGCGGTACAATGAGCAGTTCTTC
TRBV27	-	TRBJ2-7	TRBD1	CASSFGTGGEQYF	TGTGCCAGCAGTTTCGGGACAGGGGGCGAGCAGTACTTC
TRBV7-8	-	TRBJ1-1	TRBD1	CASSPRQGNTEAFF	TGTGCCAGCAGCCCCCGACAGGGGAACACTGAAGCTTTCTTT
TRBV6-4	-	TRBJ1-2	-	CASRKAGNSWYGYTF	TGTGCCAGCCGAAAAGCGGGCAATAGCTGGTATGGCTACACCTTC
TRBV6-5	-	TRBJ1-1	TRBD1	CASSRQGARTEAFF	TGTGCCAGCAGTCGTCAGGGGGCGCGCACTGAAGCTTTCTTT
TRBV21-1	-	TRBJ2-2	-	CASSLLGEGAGTGELFF	TGTGCCAGCAGCCTCCTAGGGGAAGGGGCGGGGACCGGGGAGCTGTTTTTT
TRBV30	few	TRBJ1-1	-	CAWSVLDGRTEAFF	TGTGCCTGGAGTGTACTTGATGGGCGCACTGAAGCTTTCTTT
TRBV28	-	TRBJ2-7	-	CASSLGSYEQYF	TGTGCCAGCAGTTTGGGCAGCTACGAGCAGTACTTC
TRBV4-1	-	TRBJ2-5	-	CASSQSIRETQYF	TGCGCCAGCAGCCAATCAATCAGGGAGACCCAGTACTTC
TRBV7-9	-	TRBJ2-1	TRBD1	CASSPGTGPYNEQFF	TGTGCCAGCAGCCCCGGGACAGGCCCTTACAATGAGCAGTTCTTC
TRBV7-2	-	TRBJ2-1	TRBD2	CASSLGTSGRAVDNEQFF	TGTGCCAGCAGCTTAGGGACTAGCGGGAGGGCCGTGGACAATGAGCAGTTCTTC
TRBV2	-	TRBJ2-7	TRBD1	CASRPGQGGHEQYF	TGTGCCAGCAGACCGGGACAGGGTGGTCACGAGCAGTACTTC
TRBV7-3	-	TRBJ2-3	-	CASSPLGGLEDTQYF	TGTGCCAGCAGCCCACTGGGGGGGCTGGAGGATACGCAGTATTTT
TRBV13	-	TRBJ1-3	-	CASSFSGHSGNTIYF	TGTGCCAGCAGCTTCTCAGGGCACTCTGGAAACACCATATATTTT
TRBV9	-	TRBJ2-7	-	CASSVKPGLPYEQYF	TGTGCCAGCAGCGTTAAACCGGGACTTCCGTACGAGCAGTACTTC
TRBV4-2	few	TRBJ2-2	-	CASSHVQDTGELFF	TGTGCCAGCAGCCACGTACAGGACACCGGGGAGCTGTTTTTT
TRBV29-1	-	TRBJ2-5	-	CSVHTGIGETQYF	TGCAGCGTGCATACAGGGATAGGGGAGACCCAGTACTTC
TRBV19	-	TRBJ2-7	TRBD1	CASRLRDSLSYEQYF	TGTGCCAGTAGACTCCGGGACAGTCTCTCCTACGAGCAGTACTTC
TRBV7-9	-	TRBJ2-1	TRBD2	CASSLEGSGSYNEQFF	TGTGCCAGCAGCTTAGAGGGAAGCGGGAGCTACAATGAGCAGTTCTTC
TRBV9	-	TRBJ2-3	TRBD2	CASSVGTSGVPWADTQYF	TGTGCCAGCAGCGTGGGGACTAGCGGGGTCCCCTGGGCAGATACGCAGTATTTT
TRBV11-2	-	TRBJ2-2	-	CASSLVFLRETGELFF	TGTGCCAGCAGCTTAGTCTTTCTGAGGGAGACCGGGGAGCTGTTTTTT
TRBV28	-	TRBJ2-7	TRBD1	CASSQGTVPYEQYF	TGTGCCAGCAGTCAAGGGACAGTTCCCTACGAGCAGTACTTC
TRBV28	-	TRBJ1-1	-	CASSLLPGTAEAFF	TGTGCCAGCAGTTTACTACCGGGAACGGCTGAAGCTTTCTTT
TRBV5-6	-	TRBJ1-2	TRBD1	CASSRTGEYGYTF	TGTGCCAGCAGCAGGACAGGGGAATATGGCTACACCTTC
TRBV11-3	-	TRBJ1-3	-	CASSLVEAGNTIYF	TGTGCCAGCAGCTTAGTGGAGGCTGGAAACACCATATATTTT
TRBV15	-	TRBJ2-3	-	CATSRAPLTPGTDTQYF	TGTGCCACCAGCAGAGCCCCCCTTACTCCTGGCACAGATACGCAGTATTTT